This T cell receptor beta chain stems from a study of cytomegalovirus exposure and HLA in healthy donors. General study results and limits: Reports described diagnosis of cytomegalovirus status by the classifier as highly specific and sensitive. Later analysis indicated greater clonal expansion among HLA-associated TCR beta chains than among equally common other chains.

Vbeta (60) and Jbeta (13) primers were used in the PCR. Sequencing used immunoSEQ multiplex PCR; TCRdb keeps in-frame clones, though not all of them. The sample gives 150,000 to 200,000 clones, around three quarters of which show up once; 3.1% is in the top ten. Trimming cost V 3 bases and J 3 bases; bases outside gene matches: 6. In germline, CDR1 is MNHNS, CDR2 SASEGT. The CDR3 consists of 15 residues. This clone was detected only a few times. The antigen remains undetermined. What was sequenced was PBMCs. This sequence originates from a woman aged 40 to 50 in good health and CMV-seronegative. The chain carries TRBV6-1 and TRBJ2-7; 9 bases are shared with TRBD1. In nucleotides, the CDR3 is TGTGCCAGCAGTGATGGGACAGGGACGGTCTACGAGCAGTACTTC. Protein sequence: CASSDGTGTVYEQYF.